The TCR beta chain described here comes from a study of T-cell memory formation after mild COVID-19. Study-wide findings and caveats: Clones contracting over day 15 to 85 were CD4/CD8 balanced, with later expanders leaning CD4+. Mostly located in CM and EM were contracting CD4+ clones, with contracting CD8+ clones located in EMRA.

Per germline, CDR1 LNHNV and CDR2 YYDKDF (reference sequence). V lost 0 bases to trimming and J lost 5 bases, with 19 bases between them. CDR3 size: 17 residues. There are many counts of this clonotype. Its antigen is unknown. The TCR alpha and TCR beta cDNA libraries, bearing sample barcodes and UMIs, were generated by 5'RACE using constant-segment primers. TCRdb independently ran MiXCR on the 5' RACE reads; one entry per CDR3 protein. The data show over 45,000 distinct CDR3 sequences, over 8.5% seen once. The V gene is TRBV15, the J gene TRBJ2-5; D remains unclear. This TCR was recovered from an adult woman who had mild COVID-19 (a few samples of this study predate the infection). Cell type and time point are not known. Material: PBMCs or a T cell subset sorted from them (not recorded which). The CDR3 region is CATSRDGASLVGETQYF. The CDR3 DNA reads TGTGCCACCAGCAGAGATGGAGCCTCGTTGGTCGGGGAGACCCAGTACTTC.